The TCR beta chain described here comes from a study of cytomegalovirus exposure and HLA in healthy donors. Study conclusions and caveats: When the data were analyzed later, several of the most significant clusters appeared to be linked to common viral pathogens. Sequencing depth across donors, presence/absence analyses assumed, was roughly uniform. One cluster of highly shared sequence variants probably arose as a sequencing artifact.

Primers: 60 Vbeta forward and 13 Jbeta reverse. Method: immunoSEQ multiplex PCR; TCRdb's copy keeps in-frame clones and lacks some. This table has under 150,000 clones, 80% to 85% appearing once. The CDR3 is 10 amino acids. Germline V lookup: CDR1 SGDLS, CDR2 YYNGEE. This clone was counted a single time. The antigen is not known. Sequence at one end of the junction differs from germline and may be a read error. The gene calls are TRBV9 and TRBJ1-2; 8 bases map to TRBD1. This clonotype was sampled from a boy under 10 years old in good health and CMV-seronegative. Sequenced: PBMCs. The CDR3 here is CASSGRDRTF. The CDR3 region has the DNA TGTGCCAGCAGCGGAAGGGACAGGACTTTC.